Following are 26 T cell receptor beta chains from one sample sequenced in a study of cytomegalovirus exposure and HLA in healthy donors. Vbeta (60) and Jbeta (13) primers were used in the PCR. TCRdb keeps only in-frame clones here, not all; method: immunoSEQ multiplex PCR. The sample lists fewer than 150,000 clones, 70% to 80% occurring once. Sequences were obtained from PBMCs. The origin of the receptors is a man aged 45-65 years in good health and CMV-seropositive.

The V and J genes are TRBV28 and TRBJ1-3; 7 nucleotides match TRBD1. CDR3 length: 12 amino acids. J lost 8 bases, V lost 7 bases, and 5 bases had no gene match. In germline, CDR1 is MDHEN, CDR2 SYDVKM. This chain's CDR3 is CASKQGEDTIYF. Here the CDR3 DNA reads TGTGCCAGCAAGCAGGGGGAGGACACCATATATTTT.

Only a few counts were recorded for this clone. The chain joins TRBV28 to TRBJ1-1; possibly TRBD1 for D (5 bases). Germline V lookup: CDR1 MDHEN, CDR2 SYDVKM. V lost 5 bases to trimming and J lost 11 bases, with 12 bases between them. The CDR3 runs to 11 residues. CDR3 loop: CASSTYRQAFF. CDR3 DNA: TGTGCCAGCAGTACCTATCGACAGGCTTTCTTT.

This chain uses TRBV5-6 with TRBJ2-7, with 10 positions matching TRBD2. V lost 1 base to trimming and J lost 9 bases; unmatched junction nucleotides: 10. This CDR3 comprises 15 residues. Looked up from germline, CDR1 is SGHDT and CDR2 is YYEEEE. CDR3 loop: CASSLSSGGSLRQYF. As DNA, the CDR3 is TGTGCCAGCAGCTTGTCTAGCGGGGGTAGTTTGCGGCAGTACTTC.

The chain employs TRBV21-1 and TRBJ2-7; the table's D call of TRBD2 was not tested on the DNA. TRBV21-1 is a documented pseudogene. There are 15 residues in the CDR3. CDR3 DNA: TGTGCCAGCAGCAAAGCTCTAGCGGGCTCCTACGAGCAGTACTTC. This translates into CASSKALAGSYEQYF.

The V and J genes are TRBV5-1 and TRBJ2-6, with 8 bases that match TRBD2. Trimming took 0 bases from V and 0 from J; bases not matched to a gene: 8. The germline CDR1 and CDR2 sequences are SGHRS and YFSETQ. The CDR3 is made up of 19 amino acids. CDR3: CASSLEGFSGISGANVLTF. The CDR3 DNA reads TGCGCCAGCAGCTTGGAGGGATTTAGCGGGATCTCTGGGGCCAACGTCCTGACTTTC.

The chain recombines TRBV30 with TRBJ2-1; D unresolved. Trimming shortened V by 2 bases and J by 6 bases, and 14 bases separated the two germline ends. Germline CDR1 and CDR2: GTSNPN and SVGIG (reference sequence). The length of the CDR3 is 14 residues. Here the CDR3 DNA reads TGTGCCTGGAGTTCCGCGCGTCCGGGCAATGAGCAGTTCTTC. Translation gives CAWSSARPGNEQFF.

The chain couples TRBV5-1 to TRBJ2-7; D gene unclear. CDR1 and CDR2 (germline): SGHRS, YFSETQ. This CDR3 spans 13 amino acids. V dropped 6 bases and J dropped 5 bases, with 15 bases sitting between them. The CDR3: CASTQFGLDEQYF. In DNA, the CDR3 is TGCGCCAGCACCCAGTTTGGGCTTGACGAGCAGTACTTC.

The chain combines TRBV20-1 with TRBJ2-3; the D is unclear. This CDR3 spans 11 amino acids. CDR1 is DFQATT, CDR2 SNEGSKA, per germline (reference sequence). Trimming pared 5 bases from V and 2 bases from J, leaving 5 bases between. Here the CDR3 reads CSALYTDTQYF. For the CDR3, the DNA is TGCAGTGCTCTTTACACAGATACGCAGTATTTT.

The rearrangement uses TRBV5-1 and TRBJ2-5; the match to TRBD2 covers 8 bases. Per the germline V gene, CDR1 is SGHRS and CDR2 is YFSETQ. The CDR3 is made up of 18 amino acids. The V segment lost 0 bases and the J segment 2 bases; nucleotides outside the gene matches: 12. DNA of the CDR3: TGCGCCAGCAGCTTGGCCTCGGGCCTGCCGGGGGGGCAAGAGACCCAGTACTTC. Translating gives CASSLASGLPGGQETQYF.

The chain is built from TRBV18 and TRBJ2-7, with 8 bases identical to TRBD1. The germline gives CDR1 KGHSH, CDR2 LQKENI. This CDR3 comprises 15 residues. V was clipped by 1 base and J by 2 bases; unmatched bases: 4. CDR3 region: CASSPRTGRTYEQYF. The CDR3 coding sequence is TGTGCCAGCTCACCACGGACAGGGAGAACCTACGAGCAGTACTTC.

The V call is TRBV30, the J call TRBJ2-4; 10 bases match TRBD1. CDR3 length equals 13 residues. V was pared by 8 bases and J by 2 bases, with 3 bases of the junction left unmatched. Germline assignment: CDR1 GTSNPN and CDR2 SVGIG (reference sequence). CDR3 coding DNA: TGTGCCGGGACAGGGGAGTCCAAAAACATTCAGTACTTC. Translating gives CAGTGESKNIQYF.

J is TRBJ1-2 and V is TRBV6-1; 9 bases line up with TRBD1. CDR1 is MNHNS, CDR2 SASEGT, per germline. The CDR3 runs 14 residues. Trimming at V came to 5 bases and at J to 8 bases, leaving 9 bases not matched to a gene. The CDR3 spells CASSSPGTGLGYTF. DNA for the CDR3: TGTGCCAGCAGTAGCCCCGGGACAGGGCTCGGCTACACCTTC.

CDR3 DNA sequence: TGTGCCAGCAGCGTTAGACCCGCGGGGGGGCCAGGAGATACGCAGTATTTT. Amino acids: CASSVRPAGGPGDTQYF. This chain uses TRBV9 with TRBJ2-3, with TRBD2 identical over 9 bases. The ends lost 2 bases at V and 5 bases at J; junction bases unmatched: 12. Per germline, CDR1 SGDLS and CDR2 YYNGEE. This CDR3 is built from 17 residues.

The chain has TRBV19 and TRBJ2-2, with TRBD2 matching over 8 bases. Trimming at V came to 9 bases and at J to 2 bases, leaving 8 bases not matched to a gene. This CDR3 has 15 residues. The germline V gene encodes CDR1 LNHDA and CDR2 SQIVND (reference sequence). For the CDR3, the DNA is TGTGCCAGGAGGGCGCGGGAGGCAAACACCGGGGAGCTGTTTTTT. Protein product: CARRAREANTGELFF.

J is TRBJ1-4 and V is TRBV9; D is unclear. The CDR3 totals 14 residues. Trimming stripped 0 bases from V and 6 bases from J, with 9 bases between. CDR1 is SGDLS and CDR2 is YYNGEE in the germline V gene. This chain's CDR3 is CASSVGSSDEKLFF. The DNA of the CDR3 is TGTGCCAGCAGCGTAGGTAGTAGCGATGAAAAACTGTTTTTT.

This clone was seen more than once but under ten times. This chain uses TRBV7-9 with TRBJ1-1; 8 positions match TRBD1. This CDR3 region has 15 residues. With V trimmed by 5 bases and J by 5 bases, 10 bases remained unmatched. CDR1 and CDR2 (germline): SEHNR, FQNEAQ (reference sequence). This CDR3 reads CASSPPQGAKTEAFF. In DNA, the CDR3 is TGTGCCAGCAGCCCACCCCAGGGGGCTAAGACTGAAGCTTTCTTT.

The chain joins TRBV7-2 to TRBJ1-5, with no clear D. V lost 1 base to trimming and J lost 0 bases, with 7 bases between them. This CDR3 is 15 amino acids long. Germline CDR1 is SGHTA and CDR2 is FQGNSA. The CDR3 protein is CASSLGASSNQPQHF. DNA for the CDR3: TGTGCCAGCAGCTTAGGAGCTAGTAGCAATCAGCCCCAGCATTTT.

V is TRBV23-1 and J is TRBJ1-5; no clear D. TRBV23-1 is known as an ORF, though its function is uncertain. The CDR3 has 10 residues. V dropped 8 bases and J dropped 4 bases, with 3 bases sitting between them. CDR3 amino acids: CASLNQPQHF. The CDR3 nucleotides are TGCGCCAGCCTGAATCAGCCCCAGCATTTT.

The rearrangement links TRBV19 to TRBJ1-1; D gene unclear. Germline assignment: CDR1 LNHDA and CDR2 SQIVND (reference sequence). This CDR3 has 16 residues. The V gene lost 3 bases and the J gene lost 1 base, with 15 bases spanning the gap. The chain's CDR3 is CASSIGQAPANTEAFF. The CDR3 DNA reads TGTGCCAGTAGTATTGGGCAGGCCCCCGCGAACACTGAAGCTTTCTTT.

The rearrangement joins TRBV7-9 to TRBJ1-4, with 8 bases matching TRBD1. Trimming removed 6 bases from V and 0 bases from J; junction bases left unmatched: 3. Germline loops: CDR1 SEHNR, CDR2 FQNEAQ (reference sequence). The CDR3 has 15 amino acids. The CDR3: CASSLQGATNEKLFF. CDR3 in DNA: TGTGCCAGCAGTCTACAGGGGGCAACTAATGAAAAACTGTTTTTT.

A few counts support this clone. The chain uses TRBV6-1 and TRBJ1-5; D is uncertain. V was cut by 7 bases and J by 0 bases, with 13 bases left in between. Per germline, CDR1 MNHNS and CDR2 SASEGT. This CDR3 contains 15 residues. The CDR3 sequence is CASTVGDISNQPQHF. CDR3 DNA: TGTGCCAGCACAGTGGGAGACATTAGCAATCAGCCCCAGCATTTT.

The sample holds one count of this clone. CDR3 DNA sequence: TGTGCCAGCATTTCAGGGGGCAGACATCAGCCCCAGCATTTT. Translated, it gives CASISGGRHQPQHF. The V gene is TRBV6-1, the J gene TRBJ1-5, with 8 bases lining up with TRBD1. With 7 bases clipped from V and 5 bases from J, the junction kept 7 bases outside the gene matches. The CDR3 contains 14 residues. Germline CDR1 reads MNHNS; CDR2 reads SASEGT.

This clone was observed a few times. The chain employs TRBV6-1 and TRBJ1-5; D is undetermined. Per germline, CDR1 MNHNS and CDR2 SASEGT. The CDR3 runs 11 residues. Trimming pared 2 bases from V and 10 bases from J, leaving 6 bases between. CDR3 DNA sequence: TGTGCCAGCAGTGAAACGGGACCCCAGCATTTT. Its protein is CASSETGPQHF.

The chain is built from TRBV28 and TRBJ2-5; TRBD2 matches at 9 bases. In germline, CDR1 is MDHEN, CDR2 SYDVKM. J gave up 5 bases and V 1 base, and 5 bases lay outside the gene matches. The CDR3 contains 15 residues. The CDR3 sequence is CASSLFSGGRETQYF. CDR3 in DNA: TGTGCCAGCAGTTTATTTAGCGGGGGCCGGGAGACCCAGTACTTC.

This sequence joins TRBV30 and TRBJ1-5, with D perhaps matching TRBD1 (5 bases). V dropped 0 bases and J dropped 2 bases, with 17 bases sitting between them. The CDR3 spans 17 residues. The V gene's germline CDR1 is GTSNPN and CDR2 SVGIG (reference sequence). This CDR3 reads CAWSVRGQGWGNQPQHF. As DNA, the CDR3 is TGTGCCTGGAGTGTAAGGGGTCAGGGCTGGGGCAATCAGCCCCAGCATTTT.

The chain joins TRBV2 to TRBJ1-4; D gene ambiguous. Germline CDR1 reads SNHLY; CDR2 reads FYNNEI. Deletions cut 5 bases from V and 7 bases from J, with 17 bases between. This CDR3 is 15 amino acids long. Here the CDR3 reads CASSKIEGFREKLFF. CDR3 nucleotides: TGTGCCAGCAGTAAAATAGAGGGTTTTCGTGAAAAACTGTTTTTT.